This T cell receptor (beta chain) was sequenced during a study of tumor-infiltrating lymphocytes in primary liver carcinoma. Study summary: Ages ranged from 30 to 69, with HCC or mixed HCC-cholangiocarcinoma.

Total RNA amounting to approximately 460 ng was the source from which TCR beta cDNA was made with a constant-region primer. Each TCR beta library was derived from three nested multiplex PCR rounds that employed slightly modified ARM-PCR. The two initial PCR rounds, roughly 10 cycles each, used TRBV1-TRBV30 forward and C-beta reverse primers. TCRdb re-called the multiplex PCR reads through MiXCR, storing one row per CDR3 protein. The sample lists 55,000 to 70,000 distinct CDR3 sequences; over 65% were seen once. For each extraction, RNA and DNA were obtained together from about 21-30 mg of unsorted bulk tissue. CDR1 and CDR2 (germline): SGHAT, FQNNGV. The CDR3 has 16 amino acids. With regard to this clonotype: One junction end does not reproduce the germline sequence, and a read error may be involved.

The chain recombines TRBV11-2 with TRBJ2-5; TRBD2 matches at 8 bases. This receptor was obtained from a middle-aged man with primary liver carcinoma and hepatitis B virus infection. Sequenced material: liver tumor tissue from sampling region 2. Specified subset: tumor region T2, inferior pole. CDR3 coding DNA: TGCGCCAGCAACCTAACTCTTGGCGGGGGGAAAGAGACCCAGTACTTC. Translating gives CASNLTLGGGKETQYF.